Listed below are T cell receptor beta chains from one sample, sequenced in a study of identical twins. TCRdb re-analysed the 5' RACE reads in MiXCR, keeping a single row per CDR3 protein. Here the sample spans about 450,000 distinct CDR3 sequences, less than 20% being singletons. Material for sequencing was naive T cells sorted from blood. These receptors came from a man in his forties or fifties in good health. CDR3s include the opening cysteine and the closing phenylalanine or tryptophan. A D gene is named only where the DNA matches it firmly. For some rows the clone size is stated as once, few or many, or as a class when expanded; others skip it.

d_gene,len,j_gene,abundance,v_gene,CDR3aa,CDR3nt
-,15,TRBJ2-1,-,TRBV5-1,CASSLELSPFDEQFF,TGCGCCAGCAGCTTGGAACTGAGCCCGTTTGATGAGCAGTTCTTC
TRBD1,15,TRBJ1-6,-,TRBV4-3,CASSQEGQVNSPLHF,TGCGCCAGCAGCCAAGAGGGACAGGTCAATTCACCCCTCCACTTT
-,14,TRBJ2-5,-,TRBV5-1,CASSQRLDQETQYF,TGCGCCAGCAGTCAGAGACTAGACCAAGAGACCCAGTACTTC
TRBD1,15,TRBJ1-1,-,TRBV7-2,CASSLATGYTSEAFF,TGTGCCAGCAGCTTAGCGACAGGGTATACGTCTGAAGCTTTCTTT
-,21,TRBJ2-2,few,TRBV4-1,CASSQGIERQGWIWSAGELFF,TGCGCCAGCAGCCAAGGCATTGAACGGCAGGGGTGGATTTGGTCGGCCGGGGAGCTGTTTTTT
TRBD1,12,TRBJ2-7,many,TRBV2,CASADRVLEQYF,TGTGCCAGCGCGGACAGGGTACTCGAGCAGTACTTC
-,14,TRBJ2-7,-,TRBV5-5,CASSFRQGTYEQYF,TGTGCCAGCAGCTTTCGGCAGGGGACCTACGAGCAGTACTTC
-,14,TRBJ2-1,-,TRBV10-2,CASTEGLEYNEQFF,TGCGCCAGCACTGAGGGGCTAGAATACAATGAGCAGTTCTTC
-,19,TRBJ2-2,-,TRBV7-2,CASSLSVPRQRWRYGELFF,TGTGCCAGCAGCTTATCGGTCCCGAGACAGAGGTGGCGATACGGGGAGCTGTTTTTT
-,18,TRBJ2-2,few,TRBV6-2/TRBV6-3,CASSSRGRWGSNTGELFF,TGTGCCAGCAGTTCTCGAGGCCGGTGGGGATCAAACACCGGGGAGCTGTTTTTT
-,14,TRBJ2-7,many,TRBV12-3/TRBV12-4,CASMGRQLDYEQYF,TGTGCCAGCATGGGGCGTCAGTTGGACTACGAGCAGTACTTC
-,15,TRBJ2-7,-,TRBV7-9,CASSSLRTGPYEQYF,TGTGCCAGCAGCTCCCTCCGGACTGGACCTTACGAGCAGTACTTC
-,13,TRBJ1-4,-,TRBV5-1,CASAPRGNEKLFF,TGCGCCAGCGCCCCTCGGGGGAATGAAAAACTGTTTTTT
-,12,TRBJ2-3,many,TRBV6-5,CASSYEGDTQYF,TGTGCCAGCAGTTACGAGGGGGATACGCAGTATTTT
TRBD1,14,TRBJ2-5,few,TRBV6-5,CASSNTNRGETQYF,TGTGCCAGCAGTAACACCAACAGGGGAGAGACCCAGTACTTC
TRBD2,13,TRBJ2-7,-,TRBV11-2,CASRASGAYEQYF,TGTGCCAGCAGAGCTAGCGGGGCCTACGAGCAGTACTTC
TRBD2,17,TRBJ2-5,many,TRBV7-2,CASSPGVTSGRRETQYF,TGTGCCAGCAGCCCTGGGGTGACTAGCGGGAGGAGGGAGACCCAGTACTTC
TRBD1,18,TRBJ2-5,many,TRBV6-2/TRBV6-3,CASNPIISDREDIAAQYF,TGTGCCAGCAACCCTATTATATCGGACAGGGAGGACATTGCGGCCCAGTACTTC
-,14,TRBJ2-1,many,TRBV7-2,CASSFASVYNEQFF,TGTGCCAGCAGCTTTGCTAGCGTTTACAATGAGCAGTTCTTC
-,16,TRBJ2-3,few,TRBV6-1,CASRLKFQALADTQYF,TGTGCCAGCAGGCTAAAGTTCCAGGCGCTCGCAGATACGCAGTATTTT
-,12,TRBJ2-1,many,TRBV27,CASTPTGGPMFF,TGTGCCAGCACACCAACAGGAGGCCCTATGTTCTTC
TRBD1,15,TRBJ2-3,many,TRBV18,CASSPYRGRTDTQYF,TGTGCCAGCTCACCGTACAGGGGGCGGACAGATACGCAGTATTTT
TRBD1,15,TRBJ1-2,many,TRBV28,CASSQATGTAYGYTF,TGTGCCAGCAGCCAGGCTACCGGGACAGCCTATGGCTACACCTTC
-,15,TRBJ2-2,many,TRBV7-2,CASSLGRTNTGELFF,TGTGCCAGCAGCTTGGGACGGACGAACACCGGGGAGCTGTTTTTT
-,11,TRBJ2-7,few,TRBV7-9,CASRQDYEQYF,TGTGCCAGCCGACAGGACTACGAGCAGTACTTC
-,15,TRBJ2-7,-,TRBV18,CASSPQGRSSYEQYF,TGTGCCAGCTCCCCACAGGGAAGGAGCTCCTACGAGCAGTACTTC
TRBD1,14,TRBJ2-7,few,TRBV15,CATSRVQGGYEQYF,TGTGCCACCAGCAGAGTACAGGGGGGCTACGAGCAGTACTTC
-,15,TRBJ2-4,-,TRBV7-2,CASSFKMGFQNIQYF,TGTGCCAGCAGCTTTAAAATGGGATTCCAAAACATTCAGTACTTC
TRBD1,16,TRBJ2-3,few,TRBV20-1,CSARDTGPGGLYTQYF,TGCAGTGCTAGAGATACGGGGCCAGGGGGTTTATATACGCAGTATTTT
TRBD2,17,TRBJ2-7,-,TRBV11-2,CASSLEFSSGGTYEQYF,TGTGCCAGCAGCTTAGAATTTTCTAGCGGGGGTACCTACGAGCAGTACTTC
TRBD2,15,TRBJ2-5,few,TRBV12-3/TRBV12-4,CASSSLAALGETQYF,TGTGCCAGCAGTTCGCTAGCGGCCTTAGGGGAGACCCAGTACTTC
-,17,TRBJ2-7,few,TRBV4-1,CASSLSRTGRVSYEQYF,TGCGCCAGCAGCCTCTCCCGGACAGGGAGGGTCTCCTACGAGCAGTACTTC
-,14,TRBJ1-1,-,TRBV29-1,CSVQLAAADTEAFF,TGCAGCGTTCAATTGGCCGCGGCGGACACTGAAGCTTTCTTT
TRBD2,19,TRBJ2-1,many,TRBV11-2,CASSPRRTSGISSYNEQFF,TGTGCCAGCAGCCCACGTAGGACTAGCGGGATCAGCTCCTACAATGAGCAGTTCTTC
TRBD1,15,TRBJ1-2,-,TRBV12-3/TRBV12-4,CASSPRTGISYGYTF,TGTGCCAGCAGCCCCCGGACAGGGATAAGCTATGGCTACACCTTC
TRBD2,15,TRBJ2-3,few,TRBV20-1,CSAILAGEIPDTQYF,TGCAGTGCTATACTAGCGGGAGAGATCCCAGATACGCAGTATTTT
TRBD1,15,TRBJ2-5,many,TRBV12-3/TRBV12-4,CASSPRDRGRETQYF,TGTGCCAGCAGTCCCCGGGACAGGGGAAGAGAGACCCAGTACTTC
-,14,TRBJ2-7,many,TRBV7-2,CASSLDFGTYEQYF,TGTGCCAGCAGCTTAGATTTTGGGACCTACGAGCAGTACTTC
TRBD1,19,TRBJ2-3,few,TRBV11-2,CASREPGQGYRFRTDTQYF,TGTGCCAGCAGAGAGCCGGGACAGGGCTACCGATTCCGCACAGATACGCAGTATTTT
-,13,TRBJ2-2,many,TRBV9,CASSVWGTGELFF,TGTGCCAGCAGCGTTTGGGGCACCGGGGAGCTGTTTTTT
-,14,TRBJ1-2,many,TRBV9,CASSVASLNYGYTF,TGTGCCAGCAGCGTAGCGTCCCTTAACTATGGCTACACCTTC
TRBD1,13,TRBJ2-1,many,TRBV24-1,CATSDPLGQGQFF,TGTGCCACCAGTGACCCCCTCGGACAGGGTCAGTTCTTC
-,16,TRBJ2-6,few,TRBV7-9,CASSPRRTSGANVLTF,TGTGCCAGCAGCCCCCGTCGGACCTCTGGGGCCAACGTCCTGACTTTC
TRBD2,16,TRBJ2-1,many,TRBV20-1,CSARLNRGGPYNEQFF,TGCAGTGCTAGACTTAACCGGGGGGGTCCCTACAATGAGCAGTTCTTC
TRBD1,15,TRBJ2-1,many,TRBV5-1,CASSELDRVYNEQFF,TGCGCCAGCAGTGAACTGGACAGGGTATACAATGAGCAGTTCTTC
TRBD1,16,TRBJ2-3,many,TRBV11-2,CASSLDQTGSTDTQYF,TGTGCCAGCAGCTTAGATCAGACAGGGAGCACAGATACGCAGTATTTT
-,15,TRBJ1-6,-,TRBV20-1,CSARDPQGSNSPLHF,TGCAGTGCTAGGGACCCACAGGGATCTAATTCACCCCTCCACTTT
-,16,TRBJ2-4,many,TRBV18,CASSPGSYGAKNIQYF,TGTGCCAGCTCACCGGGCTCCTATGGCGCCAAAAACATTCAGTACTTC
TRBD1,16,TRBJ2-1,-,TRBV24-1,CATSDPTGWLGDEQFF,TGTGCCACCAGTGATCCGACAGGGTGGCTTGGCGATGAGCAGTTCTTC
-,14,TRBJ2-7,many,TRBV12-3/TRBV12-4,CASSFAPLSYEQYF,TGTGCCAGCAGTTTCGCTCCGCTCTCCTACGAGCAGTACTTC
-,13,TRBJ1-1,many,TRBV20-1,CSASRGPYTEAFF,TGCAGTGCTAGTCGGGGGCCTTACACTGAAGCTTTCTTT
-,11,TRBJ2-5,many,TRBV29-1,CSVTPQETQYF,TGCAGCGTGACACCTCAAGAGACCCAGTACTTC
TRBD2,16,TRBJ2-2,few,TRBV20-1,CSARVAGTMNTGELFF,TGCAGTGCTAGAGTCGCGGGGACTATGAACACCGGGGAGCTGTTTTTT
TRBD2,14,TRBJ2-7,few,TRBV20-1,CSAAGTSGRYEQYF,TGCAGTGCCGCAGGGACTAGCGGAAGGTACGAGCAGTACTTC
TRBD1,14,TRBJ2-5,few,TRBV18,CASSPSTGEETQYF,TGTGCCAGCTCACCTAGCACAGGGGAAGAGACCCAGTACTTC